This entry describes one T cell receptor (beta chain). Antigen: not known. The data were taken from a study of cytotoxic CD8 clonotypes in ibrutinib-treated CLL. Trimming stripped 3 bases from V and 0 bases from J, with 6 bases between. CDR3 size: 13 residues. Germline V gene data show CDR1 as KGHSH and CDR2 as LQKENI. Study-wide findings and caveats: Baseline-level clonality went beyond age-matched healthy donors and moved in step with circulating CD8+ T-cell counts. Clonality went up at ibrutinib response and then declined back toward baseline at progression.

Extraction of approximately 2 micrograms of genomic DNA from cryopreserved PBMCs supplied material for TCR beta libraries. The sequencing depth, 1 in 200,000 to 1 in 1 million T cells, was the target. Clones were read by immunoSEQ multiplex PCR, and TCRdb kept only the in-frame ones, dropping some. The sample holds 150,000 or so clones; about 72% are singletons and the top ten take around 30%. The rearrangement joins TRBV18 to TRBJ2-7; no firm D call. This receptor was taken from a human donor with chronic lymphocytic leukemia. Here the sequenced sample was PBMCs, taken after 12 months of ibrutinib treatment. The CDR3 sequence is CASSPYSSYEQYF. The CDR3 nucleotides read TGTGCCAGCTCACCCTACAGCTCCTACGAGCAGTACTTC.